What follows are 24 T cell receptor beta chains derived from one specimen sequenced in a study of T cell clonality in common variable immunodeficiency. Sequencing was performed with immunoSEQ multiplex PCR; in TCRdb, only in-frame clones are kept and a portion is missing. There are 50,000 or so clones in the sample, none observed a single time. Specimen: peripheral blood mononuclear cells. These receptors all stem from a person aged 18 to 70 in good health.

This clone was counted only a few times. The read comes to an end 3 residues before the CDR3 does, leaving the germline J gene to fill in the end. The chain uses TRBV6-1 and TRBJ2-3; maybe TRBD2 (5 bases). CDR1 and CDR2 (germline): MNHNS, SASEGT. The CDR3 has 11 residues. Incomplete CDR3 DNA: TGTGCCAGCAGTGACGGCGGGCCG. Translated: CASSDGGP. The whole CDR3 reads CASSDGGPQYF.

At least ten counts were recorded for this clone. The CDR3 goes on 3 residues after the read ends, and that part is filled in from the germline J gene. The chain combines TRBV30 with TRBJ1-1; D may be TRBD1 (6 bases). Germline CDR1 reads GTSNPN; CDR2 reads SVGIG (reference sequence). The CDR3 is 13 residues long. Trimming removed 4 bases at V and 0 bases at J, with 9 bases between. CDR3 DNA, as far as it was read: TGTGCCTGGACCGGACAGCTGAACACTGAA. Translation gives CAWTGQLNTE. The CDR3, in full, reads CAWTGQLNTEAFF.

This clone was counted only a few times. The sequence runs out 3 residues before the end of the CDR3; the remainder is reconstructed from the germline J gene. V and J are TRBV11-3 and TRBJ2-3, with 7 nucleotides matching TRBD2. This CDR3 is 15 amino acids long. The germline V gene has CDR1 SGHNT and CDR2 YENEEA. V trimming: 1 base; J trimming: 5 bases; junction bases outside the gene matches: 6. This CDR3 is CASSLGRGSGDTQYF. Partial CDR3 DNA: TGTGCCAGCAGCTTAGGGCGGGGGTCCGGAGATACG.

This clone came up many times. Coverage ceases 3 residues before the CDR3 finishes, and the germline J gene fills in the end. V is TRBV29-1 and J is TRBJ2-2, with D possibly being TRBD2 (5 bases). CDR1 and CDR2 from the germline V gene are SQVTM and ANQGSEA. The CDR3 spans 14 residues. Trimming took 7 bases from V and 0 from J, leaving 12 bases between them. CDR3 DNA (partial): TGCAGCGCCTACGGGGTGTCGAACACCGGGGAG. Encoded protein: CSAYGVSNTGE. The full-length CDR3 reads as CSAYGVSNTGELFF.

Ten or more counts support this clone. CDR3 amino acids: CASSYPTGGGGNEQFF. CDR3 DNA (partial): TGTGCCAGCAGTTACCCTACAGGGGGCGGGGGTAATGAG. The chain couples TRBV6-2 or TRBV6-3 to TRBJ2-1; 9 nucleotides align to TRBD1. The sequence runs out 3 residues before the end of the CDR3; the remainder is reconstructed from the germline J gene. Germline V lookup: CDR1 MNHEY, CDR2 SVGEGT. This CDR3 contains 16 residues. V lost 2 bases and J lost 7; bases outside the gene matches: 9.

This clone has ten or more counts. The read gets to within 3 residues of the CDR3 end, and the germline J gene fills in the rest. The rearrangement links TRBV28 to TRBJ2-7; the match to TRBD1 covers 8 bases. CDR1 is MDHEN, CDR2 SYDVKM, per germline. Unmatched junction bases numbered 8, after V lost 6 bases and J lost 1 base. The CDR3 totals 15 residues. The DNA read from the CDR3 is TGTGCCAGCAGACCCGCCGGGACAGGTTCCTACGAG. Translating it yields CASRPAGTGSYE. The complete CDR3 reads CASRPAGTGSYEQYF.

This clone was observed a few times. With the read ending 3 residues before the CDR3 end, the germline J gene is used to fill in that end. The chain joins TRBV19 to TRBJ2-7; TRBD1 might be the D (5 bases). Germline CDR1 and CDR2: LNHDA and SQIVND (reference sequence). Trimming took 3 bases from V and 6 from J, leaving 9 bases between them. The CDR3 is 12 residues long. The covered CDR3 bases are TGTGCCAGTAGTATGTATGGGGCCGAG. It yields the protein CASSMYGAE. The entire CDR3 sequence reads CASSMYGAEQYF.

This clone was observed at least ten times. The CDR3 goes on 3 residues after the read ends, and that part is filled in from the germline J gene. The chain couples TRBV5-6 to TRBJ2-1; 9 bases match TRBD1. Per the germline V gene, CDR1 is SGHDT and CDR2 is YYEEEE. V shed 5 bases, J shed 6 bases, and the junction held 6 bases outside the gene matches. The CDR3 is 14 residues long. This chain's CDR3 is CASSPGTGINEQFF. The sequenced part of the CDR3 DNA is TGTGCCAGCAGTCCCGGGACAGGGATCAATGAG.

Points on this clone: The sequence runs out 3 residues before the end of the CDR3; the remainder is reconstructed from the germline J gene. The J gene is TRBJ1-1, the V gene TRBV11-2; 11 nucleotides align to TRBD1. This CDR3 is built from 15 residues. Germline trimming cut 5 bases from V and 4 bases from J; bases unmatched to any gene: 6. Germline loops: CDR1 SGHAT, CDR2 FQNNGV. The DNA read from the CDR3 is TGTGCCAGCAGCCCTGGACAGGGGGCGGGCACTGAA. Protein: CASSPGQGAGTE. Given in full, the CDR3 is CASSPGQGAGTEAFF.

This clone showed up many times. The CDR3: CASSPAGTGAYGYTF. Incomplete CDR3 DNA: TGTGCCAGCTCACCAGCCGGGACAGGGGCCTATGGC. The V gene is TRBV18, the J gene TRBJ1-2, with TRBD1 identical over 10 bases. The CDR3 is cut off 3 residues early in the read; its end comes from the germline J gene. Germline V gene sequence: CDR1 KGHSH, CDR2 LQKENI. The V gene end was trimmed by 2 bases and the J gene end by 4 bases; junction bases not matched to a gene: 4. The CDR3 loop spans 15 amino acids.

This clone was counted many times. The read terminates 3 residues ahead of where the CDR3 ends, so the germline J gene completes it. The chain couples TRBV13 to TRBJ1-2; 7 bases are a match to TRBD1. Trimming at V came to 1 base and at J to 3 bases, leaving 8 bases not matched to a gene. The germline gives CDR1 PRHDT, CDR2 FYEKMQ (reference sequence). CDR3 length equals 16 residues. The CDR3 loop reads CASSLATGQVYYGYTF. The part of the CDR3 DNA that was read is TGTGCCAGCAGCTTAGCCACAGGACAGGTTTACTATGGC.

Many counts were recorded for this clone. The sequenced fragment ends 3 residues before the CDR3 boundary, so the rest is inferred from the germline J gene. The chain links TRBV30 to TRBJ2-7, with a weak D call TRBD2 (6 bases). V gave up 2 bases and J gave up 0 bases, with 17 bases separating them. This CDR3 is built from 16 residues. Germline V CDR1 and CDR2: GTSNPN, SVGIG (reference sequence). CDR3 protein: CAWSPIGTPSSYEQYF. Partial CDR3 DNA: TGTGCCTGGAGTCCCATAGGGACTCCTAGCTCCTACGAG.

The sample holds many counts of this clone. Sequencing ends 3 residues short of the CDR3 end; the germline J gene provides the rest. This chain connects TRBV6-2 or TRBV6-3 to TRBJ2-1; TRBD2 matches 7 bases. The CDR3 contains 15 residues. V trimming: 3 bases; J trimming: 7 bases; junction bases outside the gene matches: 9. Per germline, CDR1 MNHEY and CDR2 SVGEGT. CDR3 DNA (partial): TGTGCCAGCAGTTATTCTCGCGGGGGTACGAATGAG. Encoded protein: CASSYSRGGTNE. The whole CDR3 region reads CASSYSRGGTNEQFF.

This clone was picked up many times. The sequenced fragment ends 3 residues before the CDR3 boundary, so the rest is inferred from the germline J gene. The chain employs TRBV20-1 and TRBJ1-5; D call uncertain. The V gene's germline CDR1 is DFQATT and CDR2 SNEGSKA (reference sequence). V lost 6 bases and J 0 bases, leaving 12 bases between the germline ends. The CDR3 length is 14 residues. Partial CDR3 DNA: TGCAGTGCAACGACGGACTATAGCAATCAGCCC. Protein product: CSATTDYSNQP. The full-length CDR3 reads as CSATTDYSNQPQHF.

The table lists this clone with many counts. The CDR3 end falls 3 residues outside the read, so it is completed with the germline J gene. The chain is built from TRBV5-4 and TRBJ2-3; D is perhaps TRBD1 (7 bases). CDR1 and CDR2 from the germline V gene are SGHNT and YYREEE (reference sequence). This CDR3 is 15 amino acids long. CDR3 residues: CASSSQGGRTETQYF. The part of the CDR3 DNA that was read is TGTGCCAGCAGCTCTCAGGGGGGCCGGACGGAGACG.

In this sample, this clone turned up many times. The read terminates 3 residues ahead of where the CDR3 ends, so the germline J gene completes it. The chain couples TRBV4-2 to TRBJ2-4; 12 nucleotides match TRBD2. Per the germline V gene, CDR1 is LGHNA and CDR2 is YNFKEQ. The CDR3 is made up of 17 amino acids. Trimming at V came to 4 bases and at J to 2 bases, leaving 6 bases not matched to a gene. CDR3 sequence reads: CASSPPTSGGTKNIQYF. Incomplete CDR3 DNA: TGTGCCAGCAGCCCCCCCACTAGCGGGGGGACCAAAAACATT.

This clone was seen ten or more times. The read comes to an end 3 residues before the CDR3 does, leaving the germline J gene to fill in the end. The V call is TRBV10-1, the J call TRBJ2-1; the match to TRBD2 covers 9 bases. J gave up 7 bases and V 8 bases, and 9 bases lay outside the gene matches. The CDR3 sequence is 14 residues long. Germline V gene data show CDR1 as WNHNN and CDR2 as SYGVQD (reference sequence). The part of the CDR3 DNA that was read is TGCGCCAGCGCGATAGCGGGGGATTCGAATGAG. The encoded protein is CASAIAGDSNE. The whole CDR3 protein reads CASAIAGDSNEQFF.

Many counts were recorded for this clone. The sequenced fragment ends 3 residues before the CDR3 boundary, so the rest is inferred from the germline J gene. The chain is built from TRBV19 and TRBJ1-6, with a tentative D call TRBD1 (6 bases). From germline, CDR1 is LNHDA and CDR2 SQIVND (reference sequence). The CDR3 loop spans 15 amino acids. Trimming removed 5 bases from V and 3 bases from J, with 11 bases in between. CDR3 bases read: TGTGCCAGTAGTCGCCGGACAGACTATAATTCACCC. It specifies CASSRRTDYNSP. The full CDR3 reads CASSRRTDYNSPLHF.

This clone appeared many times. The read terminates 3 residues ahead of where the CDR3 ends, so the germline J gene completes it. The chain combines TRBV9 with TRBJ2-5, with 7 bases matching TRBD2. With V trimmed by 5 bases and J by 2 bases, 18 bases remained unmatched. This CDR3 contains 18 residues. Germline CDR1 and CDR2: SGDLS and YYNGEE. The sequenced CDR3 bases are TGTGCCAGCAGTTCTCACCCCGGGACTACCATCTTTCAAGAGACC. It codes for CASSSHPGTTIFQET. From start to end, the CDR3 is CASSSHPGTTIFQETQYF.

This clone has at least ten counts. CDR3 bases read: TGTGCCAGCAGTGCCGTAGCGGGGGGGCAGGAGACG. Amino acids: CASSAVAGGQET. The full CDR3 sequence reads CASSAVAGGQETQYF. The chain has TRBV6-4 and TRBJ2-3; 11 nucleotides match TRBD2. The read halts 3 residues ahead of the CDR3 end, with the missing end drawn from the germline J gene. CDR1 and CDR2 (germline): MRHNA, SNTAGT. The CDR3 loop spans 15 amino acids.

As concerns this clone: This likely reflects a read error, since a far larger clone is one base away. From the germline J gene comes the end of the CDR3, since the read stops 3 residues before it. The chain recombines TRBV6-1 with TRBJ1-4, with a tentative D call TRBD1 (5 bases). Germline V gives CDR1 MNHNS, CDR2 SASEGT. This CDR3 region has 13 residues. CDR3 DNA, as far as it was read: TGTGCCAGCAGTGACAGGGATAATTCACCA. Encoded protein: CASSDRDNSP. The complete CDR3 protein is CASSDRDNSPLFF.

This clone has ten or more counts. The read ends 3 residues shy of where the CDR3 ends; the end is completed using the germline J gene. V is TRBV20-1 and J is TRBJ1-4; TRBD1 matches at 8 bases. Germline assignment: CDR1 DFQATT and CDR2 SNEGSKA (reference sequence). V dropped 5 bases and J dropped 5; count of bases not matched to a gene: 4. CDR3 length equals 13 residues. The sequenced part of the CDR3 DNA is TGCAGTGCTGAAACAGGGGGAAATGAAAAA. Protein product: CSAETGGNEK. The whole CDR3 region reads CSAETGGNEKLFF.

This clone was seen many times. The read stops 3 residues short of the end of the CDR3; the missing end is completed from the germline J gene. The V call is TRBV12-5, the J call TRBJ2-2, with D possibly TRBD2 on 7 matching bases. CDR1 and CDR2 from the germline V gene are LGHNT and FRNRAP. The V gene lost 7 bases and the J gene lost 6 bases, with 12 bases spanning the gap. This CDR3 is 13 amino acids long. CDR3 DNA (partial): TGTGCTAGTGCCCTAGGGGGGGCCGGGGAG. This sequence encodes CASALGGAGE. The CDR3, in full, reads CASALGGAGELFF.

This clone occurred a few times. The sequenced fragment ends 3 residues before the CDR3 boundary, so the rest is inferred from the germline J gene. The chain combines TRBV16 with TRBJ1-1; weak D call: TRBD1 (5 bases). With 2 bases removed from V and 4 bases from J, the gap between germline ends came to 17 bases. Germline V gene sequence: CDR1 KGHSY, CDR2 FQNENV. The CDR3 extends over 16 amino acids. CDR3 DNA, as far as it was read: TGTGCCAGCAGCCAAGAGTCGGGGGTTTTTCTCACTGAA. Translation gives CASSQESGVFLTE. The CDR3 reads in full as CASSQESGVFLTEAFF.